These 27 T cell receptor beta chains came from one sample sequenced in a study of persistence of HIV-infected CD4 T cells. Their target antigens are unknown. Cells were stimulated with overlapping HIV-1 Gag 15-mer peptides. CD40L-negative CD69-negative CD45RO-high memory CD4+ T cells were sorted as populations depleted of antigen-responding cells. The libraries were made with immunoSEQ version 4 in survey mode. TCRdb's copy holds only in-frame clones and misses some; the assay was immunoSEQ multiplex PCR. The sample records about 40,000 clones, about 84% being singletons. The specimen was CD4+ T cells sorted from PBMCs after approximately 19-hour stimulation, collected from a patient who received antiretroviral therapy. The receptors come from an adult man with HIV who was CMV-seropositive.

The rearrangement links TRBV6-5 to TRBJ2-2; 10 bases map to TRBD1. The germline CDR1 and CDR2 sequences are MNHEY and SVGAGI. With V trimmed by 6 bases and J by 6 bases, 7 bases remained unmatched. CDR3 length equals 15 residues. The CDR3 is CASRRTGGKSGELFF. In DNA, the CDR3 is TGTGCCAGCAGGAGGACAGGGGGTAAATCCGGGGAGCTGTTTTTT.

This chain uses TRBV7-2 with TRBJ2-2, with D tentatively TRBD1 or TRBD2 (5 bases each). Germline V gene lookup returns CDR1 SGHTA and CDR2 FQGNSA. The CDR3 contains 14 residues. The V end was cut by 10 bases, the J end by 2 bases, with 14 bases between. CDR3 nucleotide sequence: TGTGCCACCCAAAGGGACGGTAACACCGGGGAGCTGTTTTTT. It encodes CATQRDGNTGELFF. Filled out from reference TRBV7-2 and TRBJ2-2, the complete variable domain reads GAGVSQSPSNKVTEKGKDVELRCDPISGHTALYWYRQSLGQGLEFLIYFQGNSAPDKSGLPSDRFSAERTGGSVSTLTIQRTQQEDSAVYLCATQRDGNTGELFFGEGSRLTVL.

This chain connects TRBV10-3 to TRBJ2-7, with TRBD2 matching 8 bases. V lost 4 bases and J lost 3; bases outside the gene matches: 11. The CDR3 sequence is 16 residues long. Germline V CDR1 and CDR2: ENHRY, SYGVKD. CDR3 nucleotides: TGTGCCATCAGTGGGTTCGGCGGGGGGAACCTCTACGAGCAGTACTTC. It is translated as CAISGFGGGNLYEQYF.

The rearrangement links TRBV19 to TRBJ2-5, with unresolved D. CDR3 size: 13 residues. CDR1 and CDR2 from the germline V gene are LNHDA and SQIVND (reference sequence). The germline V and J ends were trimmed by 4 bases and 5 bases, with 11 bases remaining between them. The CDR3 nucleotides are TGTGCCAGTAGTAGGGCAGCCCGGGAGACCCAGTACTTC. It translates to CASSRAARETQYF.

The chain couples TRBV21-1 to TRBJ2-7; the table assigns TRBD1, which was not confirmed against the DNA. TRBV21-1 is reported as a pseudogene. This CDR3 is built from 13 residues. The CDR3 sequence: CASRFTGDHEQYF. The CDR3 bases are TGTGCCAGCAGGTTTACAGGGGACCACGAGCAGTACTTC.

V gene TRBV7-2 combines with J gene TRBJ1-4; TRBD1 is a possible D gene (6 bases). The V gene's germline CDR1 is SGHTA and CDR2 FQGNSA. Trimming shortened V by 0 bases and J by 16 bases, and 15 bases separated the two germline ends. The CDR3 length is 13 residues. CDR3 in amino acids: CASSLAQFRDKFF. CDR3 nucleotides: TGTGCCAGCAGCTTAGCTCAATTCCGGGACAAGTTTTTT.

The rearrangement links TRBV5-1 to TRBJ2-1; D might be TRBD1 (5 bases). There are 12 residues in the CDR3. Germline V lookup: CDR1 SGHRS, CDR2 YFSETQ. Trimming stripped 2 bases from V and 5 bases from J, with 5 bases between. CDR3 sequence reads: CASSLQDNEQFF. CDR3 coding DNA: TGCGCCAGCAGCTTACAGGACAATGAGCAGTTCTTC.

The gene calls are TRBV2 and TRBJ1-6, with D uncertain. The V end lost 7 bases, the J end lost 10 bases, and 14 bases lay between the germline ends. Germline V gene lookup returns CDR1 SNHLY and CDR2 FYNNEI. The CDR3 is made up of 13 amino acids. Here the CDR3 DNA reads TGTGCCAGCATCCCGGGCCCAAGATCACCCCTCCACTTT. Its protein product is CASIPGPRSPLHF.

The V call is TRBV30, the J call TRBJ2-2, with 7 bases matching TRBD1. V lost 2 bases to trimming and J lost 5 bases; unmatched junction nucleotides: 8. The CDR3 sequence is 15 residues long. CDR1 GTSNPN and CDR2 SVGIG come from the germline V gene (reference sequence). The CDR3 region is CAWSYRGRNTGELFF. CDR3 DNA sequence: TGTGCCTGGAGTTACAGGGGAAGGAATACCGGGGAGCTGTTTTTT.

Note on this clone: A read error may account for a junction end that differs from germline. The rearrangement uses TRBV5-6 and TRBJ1-3; D may be TRBD1 (5 bases). CDR3 length: 13 residues. The V gene's germline CDR1 is SGHDT and CDR2 YYEEEE. DNA of the CDR3: TGTGCCAGCAGCTTGGCCCGGGGCCCTACCGGGGATTTT. Its translation: CASSLARGPTGDF.

This chain connects TRBV30 to TRBJ1-6, with D tentatively TRBD1 (6 bases). The V end was cut by 0 bases, the J end by 0 bases, with 12 bases between. The CDR3 is 17 residues long. The germline gives CDR1 GTSNPN, CDR2 SVGIG (reference sequence). The CDR3 region is CAWSVGVGGSYNSPLHF. The CDR3, as DNA: TGTGCCTGGAGTGTAGGGGTAGGGGGCTCCTATAATTCACCCCTCCACTTT.

This clone was counted between two and nine times. The chain is built from TRBV2 and TRBJ1-5; D gene uncertain. The CDR3 length is 13 residues. Trimming cost V 3 bases and J 7 bases, with 10 bases left between them. Germline CDR1 is SNHLY and CDR2 is FYNNEI. The CDR3 protein is CASSEEGRQPQHF. In DNA, the CDR3 is TGTGCCAGCAGTGAGGAGGGAAGGCAGCCCCAGCATTTT.

This clone showed up just once. The chain links TRBV5-4 to TRBJ1-1; the D is unclear. This CDR3 has 15 residues. The V end was cut by 2 bases, the J end by 0 bases, with 11 bases between. CDR1 and CDR2 (germline): SGHNT, YYREEE (reference sequence). CDR3 amino acids: CASSFRQTLNTEAFF. In DNA, the CDR3 is TGTGCCAGCAGCTTTCGCCAGACGTTGAACACTGAAGCTTTCTTT.

V gene TRBV29-1 combines with J gene TRBJ1-3, with 8 nucleotides matching TRBD1. The CDR3 runs 15 residues. Germline CDR1 is SQVTM and CDR2 is ANQGSEA. V lost 6 bases and J lost 4; bases outside the gene matches: 11. The CDR3 region is CSVKGRQGSGNTIYF. The CDR3 DNA is TGCAGCGTGAAAGGAAGACAGGGGTCCGGAAACACCATATATTTT.

In this sample, this clone turned up once. The chain carries TRBV6-2 or TRBV6-3 and TRBJ2-1; D might be TRBD1 (5 bases). V was shortened by 4 bases and J by 1 base, with 17 bases between the two germline ends. This CDR3 contains 17 residues. The germline V gene encodes CDR1 MNHEY and CDR2 SVGEGT. CDR3 nucleotides: TGTGCCAGCAGTTCGACCCAGGGTTTAGGTTCCTACAATGAGCAGTTCTTC. Amino acids: CASSSTQGLGSYNEQFF.

This clone was observed a handful of times. The chain joins TRBV4-2 to TRBJ1-5; D is perhaps TRBD1 (6 bases). The CDR3 contains 15 residues. V was pared by 0 bases and J by 7 bases, with 13 bases between. Germline CDR1 LGHNA, CDR2 YNFKEQ. The CDR3, as DNA: TGTGCCAGCAGCCAAGAGGACGGGGGCGGGCAGCCCCAGCATTTT. This encodes CASSQEDGGGQPQHF.

The rearrangement uses TRBV9 and TRBJ1-4; D call uncertain. The germline V gene has CDR1 SGDLS and CDR2 YYNGEE. V dropped 0 bases and J dropped 8 bases, with 14 bases sitting between them. There are 15 residues in the CDR3. The CDR3 DNA sequence: TGTGCCAGCAGCGTAGGGAGAGAGATTCGGGAAAAACTGTTTTTT. It encodes CASSVGREIREKLFF.

This chain uses TRBV6-5 with TRBJ2-7, with D perhaps matching TRBD1 (6 bases). Germline assignment: CDR1 MNHEY and CDR2 SVGAGI. This CDR3 comprises 14 residues. The V end was cut by 9 bases, the J end by 5 bases, with 20 bases between. This CDR3 reads CASSRRQEAHEQYF. The CDR3 nucleotides are TGTGCCAGTTCCAGGAGACAGGAGGCCCACGAGCAGTACTTC.

The genes are TRBV19 and TRBJ2-7, with a possible D match to TRBD1 (6 bases). This CDR3 has 17 amino acids. The germline V gene encodes CDR1 LNHDA and CDR2 SQIVND (reference sequence). V lost 4 bases, J lost 2 bases, and 21 bases lay in between. CDR3 DNA: TGTGCCAGTAGTAGAACACGGCAGGGGATTAAGACCTACGAGCAGTACTTC. It codes for CASSRTRQGIKTYEQYF.

This clone was observed once. This chain connects TRBV19 to TRBJ2-4, with a tentative D call TRBD1 (7 bases). The CDR3 sequence is 16 residues long. V was clipped by 9 bases and J by 0 bases, with 18 bases between them. Germline CDR1 reads LNHDA; CDR2 reads SQIVND (reference sequence). CDR3 sequence: CASSDHRGLAKNIQYF. The CDR3 region has the DNA TGTGCCAGCTCAGACCACAGGGGACTAGCCAAAAACATTCAGTACTTC.

The J gene is TRBJ1-2, the V gene TRBV30; TRBD1 agrees at 9 bases. From germline, CDR1 is GTSNPN and CDR2 SVGIG (reference sequence). The CDR3 has 14 amino acids. V lost 1 base and J lost 4; bases outside the gene matches: 4. The CDR3 is CAWSAGQGFYGYTF. The CDR3, as DNA: TGTGCCTGGAGTGCTGGACAGGGGTTCTATGGCTACACCTTC.

The rearrangement joins TRBV6-5 to TRBJ1-5; maybe TRBD1 (5 bases). The length of the CDR3 is 15 residues. CDR1 is MNHEY and CDR2 is SVGAGI in the germline V gene. The ends were cut back, 0 bases at V and 6 bases at J, with 12 bases in the middle. Here the CDR3 reads CASSYSSGPSQPQHF. CDR3 DNA sequence: TGTGCCAGCAGTTACTCGTCGGGACCTTCTCAGCCCCAGCATTTT.

V is TRBV6-6 and J is TRBJ1-3; 7 nucleotides line up with TRBD1. The length of the CDR3 is 16 residues. Germline assignment: CDR1 MNHNY and CDR2 SVGAGI (reference sequence). Unmatched junction bases numbered 8, after V lost 6 bases and J lost 0 bases. The CDR3 here is CASSFGQASSGNTIYF. The DNA for the CDR3 is TGTGCCAGCAGCTTTGGACAGGCGAGCTCTGGAAACACCATATATTTT.

This chain uses TRBV30 with TRBJ2-2, with a possible D match to TRBD2 (7 bases). Germline CDR1 GTSNPN, CDR2 SVGIG (reference sequence). This CDR3 spans 16 amino acids. The ends were cut back, 1 base at V and 7 bases at J, with 19 bases in the middle. CDR3 DNA sequence: TGTGCCTGGAGTGGTAGTGGGGGGGCCCTTTTCGGGGAGCTGTTTTTT. It codes for CAWSGSGGALFGELFF. Variable domain in full (rest from reference TRBV30 and TRBJ2-2): SQTIHQWPATLVQPVGSPLSLECTVEGTSNPNLYWYRQAAGRGLQLLFYSVGIGQISSEVPQNLSASRPQDRQFILSSKKLLLSDSGFYLCAWSGSGGALFGELFFGEGSRLTVL.

This chain joins TRBV7-2 and TRBJ2-7; 8 bases map to TRBD1. The J segment lost 3 bases and the V segment lost 1 base, leaving 2 bases of the junction unmatched. The CDR3 covers 14 residues. Germline values: CDR1 SGHTA, CDR2 FQGNSA. CDR3 DNA sequence: TGTGCCAGCAGCTTAGACAGGGGGATCTACGAGCAGTACTTC. This encodes CASSLDRGIYEQYF.

The table lists this clone with a count of one. V and J are TRBV6-5 and TRBJ1-2, with 8 nucleotides matching TRBD1. The CDR3 length is 14 residues. Germline CDR1 is MNHEY and CDR2 is SVGAGI. With 4 bases clipped from V and 4 bases from J, the junction kept 5 bases outside the gene matches. CDR3 region: CASSSGGAGYGYTF. CDR3 DNA sequence: TGTGCCAGCAGTTCAGGGGGCGCCGGCTATGGCTACACCTTC.

The gene calls are TRBV6-2 or TRBV6-3 and TRBJ2-2; no definite D call. V was shortened by 4 bases and J by 4 bases, with 10 bases between the two germline ends. There are 14 residues in the CDR3. From germline, CDR1 is MNHEY and CDR2 SVGEGT. The CDR3 nucleotides read TGTGCCAGCAGTTCCTTAGGGCGCACCGGGGAGCTGTTTTTT. Translating gives CASSSLGRTGELFF.